This T cell receptor (beta chain) appears in the sequencing data of a study of blood T cell repertoires in COVID-19. The wider study: T cells, B-cell-depleted T cells, or PBMCs supplied cDNA or gDNA.

There are 14 residues in the CDR3. Germline CDR1 and CDR2: MNHEY and SVGAGI. V was cut by 7 bases and J by 2 bases, with 15 bases left in between. Original data processing: Using reference gene primer amplification, nucleated cell counts were estimated. Method: immunoSEQ multiplex PCR; TCRdb's copy keeps in-frame clones and lacks some. V and J calls and clone size come straight from that table; D and trimming were deduced from the DNA. The sample carries over 300,000 clones, 80% to 90% recorded once. This clonotype was obtained from a man aged 40-49 years with acute or convalescent COVID-19. The chain employs TRBV6-5 and TRBJ2-7; possible D gene TRBD1, 5 bases. The specimen was peripheral blood. The CDR3 DNA reads TGTGCCAGCACTCCAGGGCTTTGGACCTACGAGCAGTACTTC. This translates into CASTPGLWTYEQYF.